What follows are 14 T cell receptor beta chains derived from one specimen sequenced in a study of circulating CD8 cells and anti-PD-1 response in melanoma. Each library started from about 15 ng of total RNA using the QIAseq Immune Repertoire TCR panel. TCRdb ran MiXCR on the reads and lists one entry per CDR3 protein. There are several hundred distinct CDR3 sequences in the sample; about 10% occur only once, and around two fifths lies in the top ten. Sorting of live CD3+CD8+TCRalphabeta+ cells by PD-1 and/or TIGIT gave four subsets. The sample consisted of CD8+ T cells from PBMCs, taken at baseline or after one month of anti-PD-1 therapy (not recorded which). The receptors were gathered from a human donor with melanoma.

Worth noting for this clonotype: One base away lies a much larger clone, so this may be a sequencing read error. The gene calls are TRBV19 and TRBJ1-1; a weak D match, TRBD1 (5 bases). The CDR3 is made up of 15 amino acids. In germline, CDR1 is LNHDA, CDR2 SQIVND (reference sequence). The CDR3, as DNA: TGTGCCAGTAGTAGAGGGACGGACATGAACATTGAAGCTTTCTTT. It yields the protein CASSRGTDMNIEAFF.

Comment on this clonotype: This CDR3 fails to terminate in the conserved phenylalanine or tryptophan, so it likely reflects a read error. V and J are TRBV11-2 and TRBJ2-1, with a possible D match to TRBD1 (5 bases). TRBJ2-7 matches the DNA end more closely, so the J call is doubtful. CDR3 length equals 13 residues. CDR1 and CDR2 (germline): SGHAT, FQNNGV. CDR3 DNA: TGTGCCAGCAGCCCCGGACACTACAATGAGCAGTACTCC. Its translation is CASSPGHYNEQYS.

By share, this clonotype counts as medium-sized. The chain employs TRBV7-2 and TRBJ1-2; D possibly corresponds to TRBD1 (6 bases). Germline V gives CDR1 SGHTA, CDR2 FQGNSA. This CDR3 has 13 amino acids. Trimming took off 5 bases at V and 7 bases at J, with 14 bases between the two ends. CDR3 sequence: CASSLRGGCGYTF. The CDR3 bases are TGTGCCAGCAGCCTGAGGGGGGGCTGTGGCTACACCTTC.

The rearrangement links TRBV28 to TRBJ2-7; a weak D match, TRBD2 (6 bases). The CDR3 loop spans 14 amino acids. Trimming took off 6 bases at V and 2 bases at J, with 14 bases between the two ends. CDR1 and CDR2 from the germline V gene are MDHEN and SYDVKM. CDR3 protein: CASRKGTPPYEQYF. The CDR3 region has the DNA TGTGCCAGCAGGAAGGGGACTCCCCCCTACGAGCAGTACTTC. Variable domain in full (rest from reference TRBV28 and TRBJ2-7): DVKVTQSSRYLVKRTGEKVFLECVQDMDHENMFWYRQDPGLGLRLIYFSYDVKMKEKGDIPEGYSVSREKKERFSLILESASTNQTSMYLCASRKGTPPYEQYFGPGTRLTVT.

This clonotype is medium-sized in the sample. The chain couples TRBV27 to TRBJ1-2, with D possibly being TRBD1 (6 bases). Per germline, CDR1 MNHEY and CDR2 SMNVEV (reference sequence). The CDR3 runs 14 residues. Between the trimmed V and J ends, which lost 7 bases and 3 bases, there was a span of 15 bases. CDR3 coding DNA: TGTGCCAGCAAGAGAGGGGGGCGAGACTATGGCTACACCTTC. It yields the protein CASKRGGRDYGYTF.

This clonotype is classed as large (0.1 to 1%). The chain carries TRBV27 and TRBJ2-1; TRBD1 agrees at 7 bases. The germline gives CDR1 MNHEY, CDR2 SMNVEV (reference sequence). The CDR3 consists of 14 residues. V was pared by 7 bases and J by 5 bases, with 8 bases of the junction left unmatched. CDR3 nucleotides: TGTGCCAGCACCCTGACAGGGCCCAACAATGAGCAGTTCTTC. It translates to CASTLTGPNNEQFF.

By share, this clonotype ranks as large. The rearrangement links TRBV6-6 to TRBJ2-3, with 9 bases identical to TRBD1. The CDR3 is made up of 14 amino acids. Per the germline V gene, CDR1 is MNHNY and CDR2 is SVGAGI (reference sequence). V shed 10 bases, J shed 6 bases, and the junction held 11 bases outside the gene matches. The CDR3 region is CATWQGQGYDTQYF. CDR3 bases: TGTGCCACGTGGCAGGGACAGGGTTATGATACGCAGTATTTT.

This clonotype is classed as medium-sized. DNA for the CDR3: TGTGCCAGCAGCCAAGTTGGGGTTTGGAATTCACCCCTCCACTTT. It translates to CASSQVGVWNSPLHF. This chain links TRBV5-4 with TRBJ1-6; D unclear. The CDR3 loop spans 15 amino acids. CDR1 and CDR2 (germline): SGHNT, YYREEE (reference sequence). V was clipped by 4 bases and J by 7 bases, with 15 bases between them.

This clonotype is classed as medium-sized. The rearrangement links TRBV9 to TRBJ2-7, with D possibly TRBD1 on 6 matching bases. V shed 0 bases and J shed 2 bases, with 12 bases lying between them. In germline, CDR1 is SGDLS, CDR2 YYNGEE. CDR3 length: 15 amino acids. CDR3 amino acids: CASSVGPGATYEQYF. The CDR3, as DNA: TGTGCCAGCAGCGTAGGCCCAGGGGCCACCTACGAGCAGTACTTC.

This clonotype was found once. This may be a read error, as it is one base from a much larger clone. The J gene is TRBJ2-7, the V gene TRBV20-1; TRBD2 matches 9 bases. Trimming cost V 8 bases and J 6 bases; bases outside gene matches: 11. CDR1 and CDR2 (germline): DFQATT, SNEGSKA (reference sequence). The CDR3 is 13 residues long. CDR3 DNA: TGCAGTAGCGGGGGGCCCTTTAGCCTCGAGCAGTACTTC. It yields the protein CSSGGPFSLEQYF.

This clonotype qualifies as medium-sized. This rearrangement joins TRBV6-6 to TRBJ2-1; 8 bases fit TRBD2. This CDR3 has 14 amino acids. V gave up 4 bases and J gave up 9 bases; unmatched junction bases: 8. Germline V gene sequence: CDR1 MNHNY, CDR2 SVGAGI (reference sequence). CDR3 protein: CASSSRTSTSEQFF. CDR3 DNA: TGTGCCAGCAGTTCCCGGACTAGCACGAGTGAGCAGTTCTTC.

Judged by abundance, this clonotype is medium-sized (0.01 to 0.1%). The chain is built from TRBV7-2 and TRBJ2-1, with 7 bases that match TRBD2. Trimming removed 1 base from V and 6 bases from J; junction bases left unmatched: 3. The CDR3 is 14 amino acids. The germline CDR1 and CDR2 sequences are SGHTA and FQGNSA. Written as DNA, the CDR3 is TGTGCCAGCAGCTTAGTGGGAGGGACCAATGAGCAGTTCTTC. Translated: CASSLVGGTNEQFF.

By share, this clonotype ranks as large (0.1 to 1%). The rearrangement uses TRBV30 and TRBJ1-2, with no clear D. Deletions cut 4 bases from V and 0 bases from J, with 9 bases between. The germline CDR1 and CDR2 sequences are GTSNPN and SVGIG (reference sequence). This CDR3 spans 13 amino acids. The CDR3 loop reads CAWIDGSNYGYTF. CDR3 sequence (DNA): TGTGCCTGGATTGACGGATCTAACTATGGCTACACCTTC.

By share of the sample, this clonotype is large (0.1 to 1%). J is TRBJ2-1 and V is TRBV5-1; 7 nucleotides agree with TRBD2. CDR3 size: 14 residues. The germline CDR1 and CDR2 sequences are SGHRS and YFSETQ. J gave up 9 bases and V 6 bases, and 12 bases lay outside the gene matches. The CDR3 region is CASTPGGGYGEQFF. CDR3 nucleotides: TGCGCCAGCACCCCCGGGGGAGGGTATGGTGAGCAGTTCTTC.